The sequence of this T cell receptor (beta chain) was determined in a study of early stage breast cancer tumors. Study context: ER+/PR+/HER2- status applied to about 70% of the 16 invasive breast tumors. Invasive lobular carcinomas made up about 30% of the 12 ER+/PR+/HER2- tumors.

Looked up from germline, CDR1 is MNHEY and CDR2 is SMNVEV (reference sequence). The CDR3 sequence is 16 residues long. The trim removed 6 bases at V and 4 bases at J, leaving 14 bases unmatched. Measured with immunoSEQ multiplex PCR; TCRdb has only the in-frame clones, and not every one. The sample lists about 46,000 clones, around 78% occurring once. This clone was detected only a few times. The chain uses TRBV27 and TRBJ1-2; 7 nucleotides align to TRBD1. Sample: blood. The sequence was obtained from a person aged 40 to 49 with breast cancer. CDR3 DNA: TGTGCCAGCAGCCTTAACCCCGCAGGGGGTGGCTATGGCTACACCTTC. Protein sequence: CASSLNPAGGGYGYTF.